One sample yielded the 20 T cell receptor beta chains listed below, sequenced in a study of shared clonotypes between healthy human individuals. Clones were sequenced by immunoSEQ multiplex PCR, and TCRdb holds only the in-frame ones, with some missing. The data show millions of clones, approximately 95% seen once. In the naive CD8 group, cells lacked CD45RO and were positively selected for CCR7, so terminally differentiated effector memory CD45RA+ cells were left out. Material for sequencing was naive CD8+ T cells sorted from blood. Receptor source: a man aged 18 to 29 in good health.

The V call is TRBV18, the J call TRBJ2-1; weak D call: TRBD2 (6 bases). Trimming removed 3 bases at V and 2 bases at J, with 14 bases between. CDR1 is KGHSH, CDR2 LQKENI, per germline. The CDR3 is 16 amino acids. CDR3 nucleotides: TGTGCCAGCTCACCGGGACTTCGGGGAACCTACAATGAGCAGTTCTTC. Its protein product is CASSPGLRGTYNEQFF.

The J gene is TRBJ2-2, the V gene TRBV27; tentatively, D is TRBD2 (5 bases). The CDR3 totals 16 residues. CDR1 is MNHEY, CDR2 SMNVEV, per germline (reference sequence). With 5 bases removed from V and 4 bases from J, the gap between germline ends came to 17 bases. The CDR3 here is CASSPTGPRGTGELFF. CDR3 bases: TGTGCCAGCAGTCCCACCGGACCTCGGGGCACCGGGGAGCTGTTTTTT.

The chain is built from TRBV5-1 and TRBJ2-3, with D hard to call. The CDR3 contains 14 residues. V lost 5 bases and J lost 2, with 12 bases in between. Germline V gene sequence: CDR1 SGHRS, CDR2 YFSETQ. CDR3 residues: CASRSGSITDTQYF. CDR3 coding DNA: TGCGCCAGCAGATCCGGGTCCATCACAGATACGCAGTATTTT.

The gene calls are TRBV2 and TRBJ2-2; 7 bases align to TRBD2. Germline CDR1 is SNHLY and CDR2 is FYNNEI. J was trimmed by 1 base and V by 7 bases; bases with no gene match: 9. The CDR3 spans 16 residues. The CDR3 loop reads CASNVRSGENTGELFF. DNA for the CDR3: TGTGCCAGCAATGTCCGGAGCGGGGAGAACACCGGGGAGCTGTTTTTT.

CDR3 DNA sequence: TGTGCCAGCAGGGCCGGTCGCGGGGGCGGACACGAGCAGTACTTC. Protein sequence: CASRAGRGGGHEQYF. The chain uses TRBV6-1 and TRBJ2-7, with a possible D match to TRBD2 (7 bases). Trimming left V 6 bases short and J 5 bases short, with 20 bases between. Germline CDR1 is MNHNS and CDR2 is SASEGT. CDR3 length: 15 residues.

For the CDR3, the DNA is TGTGCCAGCGGACTACGGGACGGGGTCTCCTACGAGCAGTACTTC. Protein product: CASGLRDGVSYEQYF. The chain recombines TRBV6-1 with TRBJ2-7; D possibly corresponds to TRBD2 (6 bases). V was shortened by 8 bases and J by 0 bases, with 17 bases between the two germline ends. CDR1 and CDR2 (germline): MNHNS, SASEGT. CDR3 length equals 15 residues.

A note on this clone: Other DNA sequences of this sample code for an identical CDR3. CDR3 coding DNA: TGCGCCAGCAGCCAAGACTCAGGGGGGAACTACGAGCAGTACTTC. Protein: CASSQDSGGNYEQYF. This sequence joins TRBV4-3 and TRBJ2-7, with TRBD1 as a possible D gene (7 bases). V lost 0 bases, J lost 3 bases, and 12 bases lay in between. In germline, CDR1 is LGHNA, CDR2 YSLEER. This CDR3 has 15 amino acids.

Remarks on this clone: Different DNA sequences within this sample yield the same CDR3. This chain uses TRBV5-1 with TRBJ2-7; 7 bases fit TRBD2. The junction had 5 bases not matched to a gene; V was cut back by 0 bases and J by 5 bases. The CDR3 contains 14 residues. Germline values: CDR1 SGHRS, CDR2 YFSETQ. In DNA, the CDR3 is TGCGCCAGCAGCTTGGCGGGGGGATGGGACGAGCAGTACTTC. This gives the protein CASSLAGGWDEQYF.

The chain employs TRBV9 and TRBJ2-5; 8 bases map to TRBD2. The germline V gene encodes CDR1 SGDLS and CDR2 YYNGEE. This CDR3 spans 15 amino acids. V gave up 3 bases and J gave up 1 base; unmatched junction bases: 5. The CDR3: CASSGSGVIQETQYF. The CDR3 DNA follows: TGTGCCAGCAGCGGTAGCGGGGTTATCCAAGAGACCCAGTACTTC.

The V gene is TRBV5-6, the J gene TRBJ2-1; 7 bases are shared with TRBD2. Germline CDR1 reads SGHDT; CDR2 reads YYEEEE. V shed 4 bases and J 2 bases; nucleotides not matched to a gene: 9. The CDR3 runs 16 residues. CDR3 region: CASSLGTGTTYNEQFF. The CDR3 DNA sequence: TGTGCCAGCAGCCTGGGAACCGGGACTACCTACAATGAGCAGTTCTTC.

The chain carries TRBV10-2 and TRBJ1-2; D unclear. The CDR3 has 12 residues. The V gene lost 5 bases and the J gene lost 2 bases, with 6 bases spanning the gap. The germline CDR1 and CDR2 sequences are WSHSY and SAAADI. The CDR3 bases are TGCGCCAGCAGTTTCGGGAACTATGGCTACACCTTC. It specifies CASSFGNYGYTF.

CDR3 sequence reads: CASRAEVDGKLFF. CDR3 coding DNA: TGTGCCAGCAGGGCAGAGGTTGATGGAAAACTGTTTTTT. The chain is built from TRBV6-1 and TRBJ1-4; D unclear. The CDR3 has 13 residues. Germline CDR1 is MNHNS and CDR2 is SASEGT. V was pared by 6 bases and J by 10 bases, with 15 bases between.

To note about this clone: A read error may explain this, as a much larger clone is one base away. Other DNA variants within this sample encode the same CDR3. This chain joins TRBV5-6 and TRBJ2-7; D call uncertain. This CDR3 spans 11 amino acids. Looked up from germline, CDR1 is SGHDT and CDR2 is YYEEEE. V was pared by 4 bases and J by 3 bases, with 5 bases between. CDR3: CASSLDYEQYF. The CDR3 DNA sequence: TGTGCCAGCAGCCTAGACTACGAGCAGTACTTC.

The rearrangement links TRBV27 to TRBJ2-1, with 8 bases that match TRBD2. Germline V gene lookup returns CDR1 MNHEY and CDR2 SMNVEV (reference sequence). Trimming removed 5 bases from V and 9 bases from J; junction bases left unmatched: 12. This CDR3 is built from 15 residues. The CDR3 protein is CASSASDGGDPEQFF. CDR3 bases: TGTGCCAGCAGTGCCTCGGACGGGGGGGACCCTGAGCAGTTCTTC.

As regards this clone: No conserved phenylalanine or tryptophan ends this CDR3, so it is likely a read error. The chain combines TRBV11-2 with TRBJ1-2, with TRBD1 matching 10 bases. Germline V gene lookup returns CDR1 SGHAT and CDR2 FQNNGV. CDR3 length equals 14 residues. The trim removed 5 bases at V and 2 bases at J, leaving 2 bases unmatched. CDR3 sequence (DNA): TGTGCCAGCAGCCCGGGACAGGGGAACTATGGCTACACCCTC. Its translation is CASSPGQGNYGYTL.

The rearrangement links TRBV6-1 to TRBJ2-3; D is unresolved. The CDR3 length is 13 residues. V was shortened by 3 bases and J by 2 bases, with 6 bases between the two germline ends. The germline CDR1 and CDR2 sequences are MNHNS and SASEGT. CDR3 in amino acids: CASSDRYTDTQYF. The CDR3 DNA sequence: TGTGCCAGCAGTGACAGATACACAGATACGCAGTATTTT.

This sequence joins TRBV11-2 and TRBJ2-1; D may be TRBD2 (7 bases). The germline gives CDR1 SGHAT, CDR2 FQNNGV. The V gene lost 3 bases and the J gene lost 8 bases, with 14 bases spanning the gap. The CDR3 length is 14 residues. Here the CDR3 reads CASSFLGGAYEQFF. In DNA form, the CDR3 reads TGTGCCAGCAGCTTTTTAGGGGGGGCCTATGAGCAGTTCTTC.

The chain links TRBV25-1 to TRBJ2-3; D unclear. V was trimmed by 4 bases and J by 2 bases, leaving 10 bases between them. CDR1 is MGHDK, CDR2 SYGVNS, per germline. CDR3 length equals 14 residues. This chain's CDR3 is CASSGLGDTDTQYF. The CDR3 DNA reads as TGTGCCAGCAGTGGACTTGGGGACACAGATACGCAGTATTTT.

This chain's CDR3 is CASSEGRSNQPQHF. DNA of the CDR3: TGCGCCAGCAGTGAGGGCCGGAGCAATCAGCCCCAGCATTTT. V usage is TRBV10-2 and J usage is TRBJ1-5; no clear D. Germline-derived CDR1 and CDR2 are WSHSY and SAAADI. This CDR3 has 14 amino acids. V lost 2 bases, J lost 1 base, and 6 bases lay in between.

The V and J genes are TRBV11-2 and TRBJ1-1; D remains ambiguous. Germline V gene data show CDR1 as SGHAT and CDR2 as FQNNGV. Deletions cut 4 bases from V and 0 bases from J, with 6 bases between. The CDR3 is made up of 13 amino acids. The CDR3 spells CASSWTVNTEAFF. CDR3 nucleotides: TGTGCCAGCAGCTGGACTGTGAACACTGAAGCTTTCTTT.